This passage covers 15 T cell receptor beta chains from one sample sequenced in a study of T cell responses to AZD1222 COVID-19 vaccine (dated by TCRdb to 2020 to 2022). The time point label on this specimen signifies: baseline before first vaccination. Receptors were amplified or captured by the immunoSEQ multiplex PCR assay. TCRdb took this table from immuneACCESS and kept in-frame rearrangements with V and J called. Such tables lack part of the clones; where checked against another copy, unresolved V genes explain under half of the gap, and the rest is unexplained. This sample gives roughly 150,000 clones in total; 90% of them show up just once. The ten largest make up around 1.9% of the sample. Sample: peripheral blood, taken on day 0 of AZD1222 vaccination. The receptors stem from an adult in good health.

Only one count was recorded for this clone. The V and J genes are TRBV18 and TRBJ1-4; the match to TRBD1 covers 9 bases. Per germline, CDR1 KGHSH and CDR2 LQKENI. The trim removed 4 bases at V and 5 bases at J, leaving 5 bases unmatched. This CDR3 has 15 amino acids. The CDR3 spells CASSQRTGANEKLFF. CDR3 DNA sequence: TGTGCCAGCTCACAAAGGACAGGGGCGAATGAAAAACTGTTTTTT. Full variable domain (outside the CDR3, taken from reference TRBV18 and TRBJ1-4): NAGVMQNPRHLVRRRGQEARLRCSPMKGHSHVYWYRQLPEEGLKFMVYLQKENIIDESGMPKERFSAEFPKEGPSILRIQQVVRGDSAAYFCASSQRTGANEKLFFGSGTQLSVL.

The genes are TRBV7-3 and TRBJ2-1; the D is unclear. The V end lost 1 base, the J end lost 2 bases, and 9 bases lay between the germline ends. From germline, CDR1 is SGHTA and CDR2 FQGTGA. There are 15 residues in the CDR3. This chain's CDR3 is CASSLNRGTYNEQFF. CDR3 DNA: TGTGCCAGCAGCTTAAACCGCGGAACCTACAATGAGCAGTTCTTC.

This rearrangement joins TRBV30 to TRBJ2-7; unclear D gene. CDR1 GTSNPN and CDR2 SVGIG come from the germline V gene (reference sequence). The V end was cut by 3 bases, the J end by 1 base, with 13 bases between. The CDR3 sequence is 14 residues long. The CDR3: CAWSPVGISYEQYF. The CDR3 region has the DNA TGTGCCTGGAGCCCCGTGGGGATTTCCTACGAGCAGTACTTC.

The V gene is TRBV4-2, the J gene TRBJ1-3; a weak D match, TRBD1 (5 bases). The CDR3 loop spans 14 amino acids. Germline V lookup: CDR1 LGHNA, CDR2 YNFKEQ. Trimming removed 6 bases at V and 6 bases at J, with 15 bases between. The CDR3, as DNA: TGTGCCAGCAGTCGGGACGGTCGACTAAACACCATATATTTT. It translates to CASSRDGRLNTIYF.

This clone is a singleton in its sample. The gene calls are TRBV28 and TRBJ2-5, with D tentatively TRBD2 (6 bases). The V gene's germline CDR1 is MDHEN and CDR2 SYDVKM. V was pared by 5 bases and J by 7 bases, with 23 bases between. CDR3 length: 16 amino acids. DNA of the CDR3: TGTGCCAGCAGTACCCTGGGGTCGCCGATGCGGGGGACCCAGTACTTC. It specifies CASSTLGSPMRGTQYF.

The chain links TRBV7-2 to TRBJ1-6; D is undetermined. In germline, CDR1 is SGHTA, CDR2 FQGNSA. CDR3 length: 13 amino acids. V was cut by 4 bases and J by 10 bases, with 11 bases left in between. The CDR3 here is CASSSKGSSPLHF. CDR3 nucleotides: TGTGCCAGCAGCTCCAAGGGTTCCTCACCCCTCCACTTT.

The chain carries TRBV7-8 and TRBJ1-4; no firm D call. The CDR3 is 15 amino acids. V lost 5 bases, J lost 7 bases, and 17 bases lay in between. CDR1 is SGHVS, CDR2 FQNEAQ, per germline. CDR3 DNA: TGTGCCAGCAGCCCGAGCTGGTTGTTGGGTGAAAAACTGTTTTTT. It encodes CASSPSWLLGEKLFF.

The chain is built from TRBV9 and TRBJ1-2, with D possibly matching TRBD1 (6 bases). CDR3 length equals 13 residues. Deletions cut 0 bases from V and 8 bases from J, with 11 bases between. Germline assignment: CDR1 SGDLS and CDR2 YYNGEE. Here the CDR3 DNA reads TGTGCCAGCAGCGTAGAGGGGGGAGAGGGCTACACCTTC. It yields the protein CASSVEGGEGYTF.

The rearrangement joins TRBV19 to TRBJ2-7; 7 nucleotides match TRBD1. Looked up from germline, CDR1 is LNHDA and CDR2 is SQIVND (reference sequence). The junction had 10 bases not matched to a gene; V was cut back by 4 bases and J by 4 bases. The CDR3 covers 15 residues. The CDR3 region has the DNA TGTGCCAGTAGTACAAACGACAGGGAAGGGTACGAGCAGTACTTC. Translating it yields CASSTNDREGYEQYF. Complete variable domain (other parts from reference TRBV19 and TRBJ2-7): DGGITQSPKYLFRKEGQNVTLSCEQNLNHDAMYWYRQDPGQGLRLIYYSQIVNDFQKGDIAEGYSVSREKKESFPLTVTSAQKNPTAFYLCASSTNDREGYEQYFGPGTRLTVT.

The gene calls are TRBV4-1 and TRBJ2-5; 8 bases agree with TRBD1. V shed 3 bases, J shed 5 bases, and the junction held 2 bases outside the gene matches. The CDR3 has 13 residues. Germline assignment: CDR1 MGHRA and CDR2 YSYEKL. The CDR3 reads CASSQNRGETQYF. The CDR3 DNA sequence: TGCGCCAGCAGCCAGAACAGGGGGGAGACCCAGTACTTC.

This clone occurred once. V gene TRBV7-8 combines with J gene TRBJ2-2; D unclear. The CDR3 totals 14 residues. Germline V gives CDR1 SGHVS, CDR2 FQNEAQ. Trimming left V 4 bases short and J 1 base short, with 7 bases between. CDR3 protein: CASSSRQNTGELFF. As DNA, the CDR3 is TGTGCCAGCAGCTCGAGACAGAACACCGGGGAGCTGTTTTTT. The complete variable domain, with remaining parts taken from reference TRBV7-8 and TRBJ2-2, reads GAGVSQSPRYKVAKRGQDVALRCDPISGHVSLFWYQQALGQGPEFLTYFQNEAQLDKSGLPSDRFFAERPEGSVSTLKIQRTQQEDSAVYLCASSSRQNTGELFFGEGSRLTVL.

V gene TRBV14 combines with J gene TRBJ2-3; D perhaps matches TRBD1 (6 bases). The CDR3 length is 20 residues. Germline V CDR1 and CDR2: SGHDN, FVKESK. V lost 0 bases to trimming and J lost 0 bases, with 22 bases between them. Written as DNA, the CDR3 is TGTGCCAGCAGCCAAGATTCAGGTGCGCCCGGGACAAGAAGCACAGATACGCAGTATTTT. Translating gives CASSQDSGAPGTRSTDTQYF.

The chain carries TRBV10-3 and TRBJ2-3; D unresolved. The CDR3 loop spans 13 amino acids. Trimming stripped 7 bases from V and 2 bases from J, with 10 bases between. Germline assignment: CDR1 ENHRY and CDR2 SYGVKD. The CDR3 spells CAIMAAYTDTQYF. CDR3 DNA: TGTGCCATCATGGCGGCTTACACAGATACGCAGTATTTT.

The chain uses TRBV24-1 and TRBJ1-1, with 7 bases that match TRBD1. Germline trimming cut 2 bases from V and 5 bases from J; bases unmatched to any gene: 1. This CDR3 comprises 13 residues. Germline CDR1 and CDR2: KGHDR and SFDVKD. The CDR3 region is CATSDYRGTEAFF. CDR3 nucleotide sequence: TGTGCCACCAGTGATTACAGGGGAACTGAAGCTTTCTTT.

The DNA for the CDR3 is TGTGCCAGCAGCTCCCCGGGACTAGCGGGGTGGGGACTTAATACGCAGTATTTT. It codes for CASSSPGLAGWGLNTQYF. This sequence joins TRBV7-9 and TRBJ2-3; 13 positions match TRBD2. V was pared by 4 bases and J by 7 bases, with 14 bases of the junction left unmatched. CDR3 length: 18 amino acids. Germline V lookup: CDR1 SEHNR, CDR2 FQNEAQ (reference sequence).